These 2 T cell receptor beta chains originate from one sample sequenced in a study of shared clonotypes between healthy human individuals. CD45RO-negative CD8 cells positively selected for CCR7 made up the naive population, which excluded terminally differentiated effector memory CD45RA+ cells. Clones were read by immunoSEQ multiplex PCR, and TCRdb kept only the in-frame ones, dropping some. In the table there are over 2,000,000 clones, roughly 93% of which are singletons. What was sequenced was naive CD8+ T cells from PBMCs. These TCRs come from a man between 18 and 35 years old in good health. Some clones in this sample may be carry-over from other donors' samples.

V gene TRBV27 combines with J gene TRBJ2-7; D may be TRBD1 (5 bases). The V gene's germline CDR1 is MNHEY and CDR2 SMNVEV (reference sequence). The CDR3 contains 16 residues. The ends were cut back, 2 bases at V and 0 bases at J, with 14 bases in the middle. The CDR3 is CASSLRAGPFSYEQYF. CDR3 nucleotide sequence: TGTGCCAGCAGTTTAAGAGCAGGGCCTTTCTCCTACGAGCAGTACTTC.

This chain uses TRBV10-3 with TRBJ2-1; 11 nucleotides match TRBD2. Trimming removed 5 bases from V and 6 bases from J; junction bases left unmatched: 3. The CDR3 contains 14 residues. Germline loops: CDR1 ENHRY, CDR2 SYGVKD. The CDR3: CAISSSGRLNEQFF. CDR3 DNA: TGTGCCATCAGTTCTAGCGGGAGGCTCAATGAGCAGTTCTTC.